The clone carrying this T cell receptor beta chain was seen only a few times. Its antigen is currently unknown. The data stem from a study of cytomegalovirus exposure and HLA in healthy donors. Study-wide findings and caveats: A cluster of highly shared sequence variants was likely a sequencing artifact. Most TCR sequences showed up rarely, but some public TCRs showed up in many donors. In vitro experiments confirmed that a few CMV-associated chains were specific for CMV antigens.

The primer mix had 60 Vbeta and 13 Jbeta primers. Assay used: immunoSEQ multiplex PCR; TCRdb lists only in-frame clones, some missing. The sample carries roughly 130,000 clones, about 80% recorded once. The CDR3 consists of 14 residues. Trimming took 8 bases from V and 6 from J; bases not matched to a gene: 6. Germline CDR1 is LNHNV and CDR2 is YYDKDF (reference sequence). Sequenced sample: PBMCs. The sequence was collected from a man aged 35 to 55 in good health and CMV-seronegative. This rearrangement joins TRBV15 to TRBJ1-5; TRBD1 matches 11 bases. The CDR3 DNA sequence: TGTGCCACCTGCCCCGGGACAGGGGGTCAGCCCCAGCATTTT. Its translation is CATCPGTGGQPQHF.